The T cell receptor beta chain under discussion was sequenced for a study of type 1 regulatory T cells. Study information: T-allo10 is an in vitro-generated, Tr1-enriched CD4 T cell product specific for alloantigen.

TCRdb reprocessed the reads via MiXCR and lists one record per CDR3 protein. The sample has approximately 97,000 distinct CDR3 sequences, around a third seen once. The length of the CDR3 is 14 residues. Trimming cost V 7 bases and J 7 bases; bases outside gene matches: 10. Germline lookup yields CDR1 MNHEY and CDR2 SVGEGT. The clonotype was recovered from a human donor in good health. The specimen was CD4+ T cells, either the whole sample or a sorted fraction (not recorded which). The V gene is TRBV6-2 or TRBV6-3, the J gene TRBJ2-5, with 9 bases lining up with TRBD2. CDR3 in DNA: TGTGCCAGCACCCCTAGCGGGACCTCCGGGACCCAGTACTTC. It yields the protein CASTPSGTSGTQYF.